Following are 20 T cell receptor beta chains from one sample sequenced in a study of shared clonotypes between healthy human individuals. Sequencing was performed with immunoSEQ multiplex PCR; in TCRdb, only in-frame clones are kept and a portion is missing. The profile covers over a million clones, with 70% to 80% appearing a single time and 0.4% to 0.55% taken by the ten largest. Material for sequencing was memory CD4+ T cells from PBMCs. This sample's subset: CD45RA-negative fraction. These receptors all stem from a man aged 18-30 years in good health. Some clones in this sample may be carry-over from other donors' samples.

This clone occurred a few times. The chain recombines TRBV4-1 with TRBJ1-5, with D hard to call. V was clipped by 6 bases and J by 4 bases, with 13 bases between them. CDR1 is MGHRA and CDR2 is YSYEKL in the germline V gene. The CDR3 has 14 residues. The CDR3 loop reads CASSPSRINQPQHF. The CDR3 DNA is TGCGCCAGCAGTCCCTCGCGGATAAATCAGCCCCAGCATTTT.

V and J are TRBV5-1 and TRBJ2-5; 7 bases are a match to TRBD1. The ends lost 4 bases at V and 5 bases at J; junction bases unmatched: 8. The CDR3 has 14 amino acids. CDR1 is SGHRS and CDR2 is YFSETQ in the germline V gene. CDR3 protein: CASSPRQGGETQYF. CDR3 nucleotides: TGCGCCAGCAGCCCAAGACAGGGTGGGGAGACCCAGTACTTC.

This rearrangement joins TRBV2 to TRBJ1-5; D is perhaps TRBD1 (6 bases). The germline gives CDR1 SNHLY, CDR2 FYNNEI. This CDR3 comprises 18 residues. Trimming took off 6 bases at V and 0 bases at J, with 21 bases between the two ends. The CDR3 DNA reads as TGTGCCAGCAGCTTTGTGCCCGGGACACTTGATAGCAATCAGCCCCAGCATTTT. It translates to CASSFVPGTLDSNQPQHF.

The V and J genes are TRBV28 and TRBJ2-5; D remains unclear. Germline V gene sequence: CDR1 MDHEN, CDR2 SYDVKM. This CDR3 is 16 amino acids long. Trimming shortened V by 8 bases and J by 2 bases, and 21 bases separated the two germline ends. The CDR3 here is CASAGSFYGEQETQYF. In nucleotides, the CDR3 is TGTGCCAGCGCCGGGTCCTTTTATGGAGAACAAGAGACCCAGTACTTC.

The J gene is TRBJ2-7, the V gene TRBV10-3; TRBD2 matches at 8 bases. The ends lost 3 bases at V and 1 base at J; junction bases unmatched: 5. Germline V gene data show CDR1 as ENHRY and CDR2 as SYGVKD. The CDR3 is 15 amino acids. In DNA form, the CDR3 reads TGTGCCATCAGTGAAGTCGGGAGGGGTTCCTACGAGCAGTACTTC. Amino acid sequence: CAISEVGRGSYEQYF.

The rearrangement links TRBV2 to TRBJ1-1, with D uncertain. This CDR3 is built from 15 residues. From germline, CDR1 is SNHLY and CDR2 FYNNEI. Trimming shortened V by 9 bases and J by 1 base, and 18 bases separated the two germline ends. The CDR3 loop is CASVGSRATNTEAFF. The CDR3 DNA sequence: TGTGCCAGTGTGGGGTCCCGAGCGACGAACACTGAAGCTTTCTTT.

The chain combines TRBV7-9 with TRBJ2-7, with 8 bases fitting TRBD1. Germline V gene sequence: CDR1 SEHNR, CDR2 FQNEAQ (reference sequence). Trimming at V came to 5 bases and at J to 5 bases, leaving 11 bases not matched to a gene. CDR3 length: 15 residues. CDR3: CASSASGQGLNEQYF. CDR3 DNA: TGTGCCAGCAGCGCCTCCGGACAGGGTTTAAACGAGCAGTACTTC.

The chain employs TRBV6-1 and TRBJ2-7; 7 bases line up with TRBD2. V dropped 2 bases and J dropped 6; count of bases not matched to a gene: 13. Germline CDR1 reads MNHNS; CDR2 reads SASEGT. This CDR3 has 16 amino acids. CDR3 amino acids: CASSEKYAGARIEQYF. CDR3 nucleotide sequence: TGTGCCAGCAGTGAAAAATATGCGGGAGCCCGAATCGAGCAGTACTTC.

The V gene is TRBV30, the J gene TRBJ2-7, with D possibly being TRBD1 (6 bases). Germline V gives CDR1 GTSNPN, CDR2 SVGIG (reference sequence). The CDR3 is 14 amino acids. V lost 4 bases and J lost 2, with 15 bases in between. The DNA of the CDR3 is TGTGCCTGGAAACCCCGGACAGCTGCCTACGAGCAGTACTTC. It codes for CAWKPRTAAYEQYF.

The chain links TRBV5-1 to TRBJ2-2, with D tentatively TRBD1 or TRBD2 (6 bases each). The V end was cut by 4 bases, the J end by 6 bases, with 19 bases between. This CDR3 has 16 amino acids. Germline assignment: CDR1 SGHRS and CDR2 YFSETQ. The CDR3 region has the DNA TGCGCCAGCAGCCGCCAAGTGGGGGGCGAGGCCGGGGAGCTGTTTTTT. Translating gives CASSRQVGGEAGELFF.

This clone occurred a few times. The chain joins TRBV30 to TRBJ2-2; no firm D call. The CDR3 is 14 residues long. V was trimmed by 5 bases and J by 2 bases, leaving 12 bases between them. Looked up from germline, CDR1 is GTSNPN and CDR2 is SVGIG (reference sequence). CDR3 DNA: TGTGCCTGGGAAAAGGACGGCAACACCGGGGAGCTGTTTTTT. Amino acids: CAWEKDGNTGELFF.

V is TRBV11-3 and J is TRBJ1-4, with D tentatively TRBD1 (5 bases). Deletions cut 2 bases from V and 8 bases from J, with 18 bases between. This CDR3 has 16 amino acids. CDR1 SGHNT and CDR2 YENEEA come from the germline V gene. The DNA of the CDR3 is TGTGCCAGCAGCTTATCGAGCAGGGCGGGGGGAGAAAAACTGTTTTTT. The encoded protein is CASSLSSRAGGEKLFF.

This chain connects TRBV4-3 to TRBJ2-7; D possibly uses TRBD1 or TRBD2 (5 bases each). There are 14 residues in the CDR3. Trimming cost V 4 bases and J 3 bases, with 13 bases left between them. Germline CDR1 reads LGHNA; CDR2 reads YSLEER. The CDR3 reads CASSPGPYFYEQYF. In DNA, the CDR3 is TGCGCCAGCAGCCCGGGACCATACTTCTACGAGCAGTACTTC.

The rearrangement links TRBV5-1 to TRBJ2-7, with 8 bases lining up with TRBD1. This CDR3 is built from 13 residues. Germline V lookup: CDR1 SGHRS, CDR2 YFSETQ. Trimming removed 4 bases from V and 3 bases from J; junction bases left unmatched: 3. The CDR3 here is CASSTQGVYEQYF. In DNA, the CDR3 is TGCGCCAGCAGCACACAGGGGGTCTACGAGCAGTACTTC.

The J gene is TRBJ2-2, the V gene TRBV7-9; D remains ambiguous. The CDR3 length is 14 residues. Germline V gene data show CDR1 as SEHNR and CDR2 as FQNEAQ (reference sequence). Trimming stripped 3 bases from V and 4 bases from J, with 9 bases between. The CDR3 sequence is CASSLVSPTGELFF. CDR3 nucleotide sequence: TGTGCCAGCAGCTTGGTCTCACCCACCGGGGAGCTGTTTTTT.

V usage is TRBV4-2 and J usage is TRBJ2-3; D is ambiguous. Germline CDR1 is LGHNA and CDR2 is YNFKEQ. The CDR3 contains 14 residues. Trimming stripped 0 bases from V and 6 bases from J, with 10 bases between. The CDR3 is CASSQDQEMDTQYF. The CDR3 nucleotides are TGTGCCAGCAGCCAAGATCAAGAGATGGATACGCAGTATTTT.

The chain uses TRBV10-1 and TRBJ2-1; TRBD2 is a possible D gene (5 bases). Trimming left V 4 bases short and J 0 bases short, with 10 bases between. Germline V gene lookup returns CDR1 WNHNN and CDR2 SYGVQD (reference sequence). The CDR3 is 15 residues long. This CDR3 reads CASSGRGSSYNEQFF. The DNA for the CDR3 is TGCGCCAGCAGTGGACGGGGAAGCTCCTACAATGAGCAGTTCTTC.

This clone showed up many times. This chain connects TRBV6-6 to TRBJ2-7; either TRBD1 or TRBD2 may supply D (6 bases each). The V gene's germline CDR1 is MNHNY and CDR2 SVGAGI (reference sequence). The CDR3 runs 14 residues. Trimming took off 6 bases at V and 3 bases at J, with 15 bases between the two ends. The CDR3 DNA reads TGTGCCAGCAGGGCGGGACAAGGAAACTACGAGCAGTACTTC. Translated, it gives CASRAGQGNYEQYF.

The chain carries TRBV28 and TRBJ1-2; tentative D call: TRBD1 (6 bases). Trimming cost V 6 bases and J 4 bases, with 18 bases left between them. Germline loops: CDR1 MDHEN, CDR2 SYDVKM. This CDR3 spans 15 amino acids. CDR3 DNA: TGTGCCAGCAGCGCTACTCAGGGGCTTGGCTATGGCTACACCTTC. Translating it yields CASSATQGLGYGYTF.

The V and J genes are TRBV28 and TRBJ1-2; D is possibly TRBD1 (6 bases). CDR1 and CDR2 (germline): MDHEN, SYDVKM. The V gene lost 6 bases and the J gene lost 6 bases, with 17 bases spanning the gap. This CDR3 comprises 14 residues. The CDR3 nucleotides are TGTGCCAGCAGGGACGTACAGGGTTTCAATGGCTACACCTTC. Its translation: CASRDVQGFNGYTF.